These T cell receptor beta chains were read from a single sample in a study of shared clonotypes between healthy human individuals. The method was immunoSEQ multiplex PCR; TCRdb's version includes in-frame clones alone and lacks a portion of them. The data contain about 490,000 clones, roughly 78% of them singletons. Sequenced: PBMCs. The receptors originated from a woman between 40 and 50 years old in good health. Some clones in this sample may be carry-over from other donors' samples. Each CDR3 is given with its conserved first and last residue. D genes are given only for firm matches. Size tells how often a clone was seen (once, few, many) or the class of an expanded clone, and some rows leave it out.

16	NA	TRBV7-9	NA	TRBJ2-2	TGTGCCAGCAGCGAGAAGAGATTTAGTGTCACCGGGGAGCTGTTTTTT	CASSEKRFSVTGELFF
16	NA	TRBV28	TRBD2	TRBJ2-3	TGTGCCAGCAGTTTTGGGTTAGCGGGAGGGTTAGATACGCAGTATTTT	CASSFGLAGGLDTQYF
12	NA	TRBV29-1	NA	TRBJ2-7	TGCAGCGTTCAGGCGAGCTCCTACGAGCAGTACTTC	CSVQASSYEQYF
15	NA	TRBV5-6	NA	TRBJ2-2	TGTGCCAGCAGCTTTTCCAGAGCGAACACCGGGGAGCTGTTTTTT	CASSFSRANTGELFF
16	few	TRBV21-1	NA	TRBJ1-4	TGTGCCAGCAGCAAAGGATTAGCAGGGCCTAATGAAAAACTGTTTTTT	CASSKGLAGPNEKLFF
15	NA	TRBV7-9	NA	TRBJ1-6	TGTGCCAGCAGCCTAAGGGAACCTGCCGTTTCACCCCTCCACTTT	CASSLREPAVSPLHF
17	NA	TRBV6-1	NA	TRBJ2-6	TGTGCCAGCAGTGCACCGGGACGGATCTCTGGGGCCAACGTCCTGACTTTC	CASSAPGRISGANVLTF
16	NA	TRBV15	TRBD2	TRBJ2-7	TGTGCCACCAGCAGCTGGGGGGAGGGGATCTCCCACGAGCAGTACTTC	CATSSWGEGISHEQYF
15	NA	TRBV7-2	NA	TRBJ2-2	TGTGCCAGCAGCTCCGGACAGGGAGGGACCGGGGAGCTGTTTTTT	CASSSGQGGTGELFF
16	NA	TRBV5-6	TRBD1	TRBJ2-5	TGTGCCAGCAGCTTGCCCGGGACAGGGGGCGCAGAGACCCAGTACTTC	CASSLPGTGGAETQYF
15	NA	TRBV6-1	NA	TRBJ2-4	TGTGCCAGCAGTGCAGGACTGGGTACGGGAAACATTCAGTACTTC	CASSAGLGTGNIQYF
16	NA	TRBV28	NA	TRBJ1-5	TGTGCCAGCAGTTTAAGTGTCGGCGGGGGGCGACAGCCCCAGCATTTT	CASSLSVGGGRQPQHF
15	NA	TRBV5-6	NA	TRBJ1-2	TGTGCCAGCAGCTTGCTTGGTCCGGGACTGCATGGCTACACCTTC	CASSLLGPGLHGYTF
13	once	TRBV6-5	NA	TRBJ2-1	TGTGCCAGCAGCCGTTCGGGTGGCGATGAGCAGTTCTTC	CASSRSGGDEQFF
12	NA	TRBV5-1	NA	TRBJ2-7	TGCGCCAGCAGCTTGGCCAACTACGAGCAGTACTTC	CASSLANYEQYF
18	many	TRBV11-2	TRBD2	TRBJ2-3	TGTGCCAGCAGCCTAAAAACGGCTAGCGGGCACTCCACAGATACGCAGTATTTT	CASSLKTASGHSTDTQYF
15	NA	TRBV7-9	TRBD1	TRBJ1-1	TGTGCCAGCAGCCGATACAGGGGGACGGACACTGAAGCTTTCTTT	CASSRYRGTDTEAFF
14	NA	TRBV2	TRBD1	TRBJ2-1	TGTGCCAGCAGGGCGACAGGGGGTCAAAATGAGCAGTTCTTC	CASRATGGQNEQFF